Included here is one TCR beta chain sequence, with context. Its antigen is as yet unknown. Sequencing was performed with immunoSEQ multiplex PCR; in TCRdb, only in-frame clones are kept and a portion is missing. The repertoire holds tens of thousands of clones, with around two thirds as singletons. This CDR3 contains 15 residues. The germline V gene has CDR1 MNHNS and CDR2 SASEGT. V gave up 5 bases and J gave up 5 bases; unmatched junction bases: 9. This sample is part of a study of T cells in narcolepsy. As for the study in general: Enrolled donors included narcolepsy type 1 or type 2 patients and healthy controls. General observations from the study: No autoreactive T cell clone sequences appeared in some memory CD4+ repertoires. Autoreactive HCRT-specific and TRIB2-specific clonotypes were marked in same-patient CSF-versus-blood CD4+ comparisons. Blood of same and different patients, but not healthy controls, reportedly held recurring autoreactive clonotypes.

This rearrangement joins TRBV6-1 to TRBJ2-3; TRBD2 agrees at 8 bases. Sequencing was carried out using memory (CD45RA-) CD4+ T cells from blood. This receptor was taken from a human donor in good health. DNA for the CDR3: TGTGCCAGCAGTCCAGTCCGGACTAGCCTAGATACGCAGTATTTT. Encoded protein: CASSPVRTSLDTQYF.